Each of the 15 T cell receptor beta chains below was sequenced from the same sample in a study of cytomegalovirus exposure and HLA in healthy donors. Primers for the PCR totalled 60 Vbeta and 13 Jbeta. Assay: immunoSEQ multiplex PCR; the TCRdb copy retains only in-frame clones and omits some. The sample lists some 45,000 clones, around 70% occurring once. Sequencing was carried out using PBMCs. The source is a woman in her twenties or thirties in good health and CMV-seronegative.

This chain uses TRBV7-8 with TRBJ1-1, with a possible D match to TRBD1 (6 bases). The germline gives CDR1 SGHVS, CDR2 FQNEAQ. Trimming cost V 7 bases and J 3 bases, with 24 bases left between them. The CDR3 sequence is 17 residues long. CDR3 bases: TGTGCCAGCACCAGTTCAGGGGTTAATTCTGAATACACTGAAGCTTTCTTT. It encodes CASTSSGVNSEYTEAFF. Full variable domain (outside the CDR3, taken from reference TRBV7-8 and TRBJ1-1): GAGVSQSPRYKVAKRGQDVALRCDPISGHVSLFWYQQALGQGPEFLTYFQNEAQLDKSGLPSDRFFAERPEGSVSTLKIQRTQQEDSAVYLCASTSSGVNSEYTEAFFGQGTRLTVV.

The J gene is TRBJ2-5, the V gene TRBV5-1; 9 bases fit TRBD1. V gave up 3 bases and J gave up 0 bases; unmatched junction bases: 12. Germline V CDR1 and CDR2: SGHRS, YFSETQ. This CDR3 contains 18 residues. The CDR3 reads CASSSPTPGQGYQETQYF. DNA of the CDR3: TGCGCCAGCAGCTCCCCCACACCGGGACAGGGTTACCAAGAGACCCAGTACTTC. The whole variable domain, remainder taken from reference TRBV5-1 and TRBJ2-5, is KAGVTQTPRYLIKTRGQQVTLSCSPISGHRSVSWYQQTPGQGLQFLFEYFSETQRNKGNFPGRFSGRQFSNSRSEMNVSTLELGDSALYLCASSSPTPGQGYQETQYFGPGTRLLVL.

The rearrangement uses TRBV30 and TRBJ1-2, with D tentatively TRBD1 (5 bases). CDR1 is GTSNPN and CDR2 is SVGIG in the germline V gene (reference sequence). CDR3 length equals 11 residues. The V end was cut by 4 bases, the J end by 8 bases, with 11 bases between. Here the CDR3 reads CAWTSGRGYTF. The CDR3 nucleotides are TGTGCCTGGACTTCAGGGAGGGGCTACACCTTC.

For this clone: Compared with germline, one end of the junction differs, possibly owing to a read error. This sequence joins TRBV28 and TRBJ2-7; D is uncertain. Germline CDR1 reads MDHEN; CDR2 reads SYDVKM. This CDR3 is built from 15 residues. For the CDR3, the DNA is TGTGCCAGCAGCACCTTTACGGATCCGATCTACGAGCGGTACTTC. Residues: CASSTFTDPIYERYF.

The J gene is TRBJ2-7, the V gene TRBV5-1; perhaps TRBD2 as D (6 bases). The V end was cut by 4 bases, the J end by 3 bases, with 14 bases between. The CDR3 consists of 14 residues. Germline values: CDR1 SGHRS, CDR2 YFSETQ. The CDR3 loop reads CASSPGVINYEQYF. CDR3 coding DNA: TGCGCCAGCAGCCCGGGAGTCATAAACTACGAGCAGTACTTC.

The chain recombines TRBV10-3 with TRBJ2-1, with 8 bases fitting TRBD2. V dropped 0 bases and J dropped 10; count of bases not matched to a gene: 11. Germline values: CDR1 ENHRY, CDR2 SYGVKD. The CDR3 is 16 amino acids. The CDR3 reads CAISESASGGNGEQFF. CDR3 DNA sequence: TGTGCCATCAGTGAGTCGGCAAGCGGGGGTAACGGGGAGCAGTTCTTC.

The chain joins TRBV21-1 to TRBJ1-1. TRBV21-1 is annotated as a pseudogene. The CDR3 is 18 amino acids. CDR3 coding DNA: TGTGCCAGCAGCAAAGCTAAAGGGCCCCTGGGGGGGAACACTGAAGCTTTCTTT. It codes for CASSKAKGPLGGNTEAFF.

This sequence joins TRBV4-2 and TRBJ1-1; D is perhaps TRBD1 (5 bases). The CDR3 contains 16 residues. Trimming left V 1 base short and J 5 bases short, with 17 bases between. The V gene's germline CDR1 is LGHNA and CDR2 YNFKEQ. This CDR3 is CASSQALRQIATEAFF. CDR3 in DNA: TGTGCCAGCAGCCAAGCTTTGAGACAGATAGCAACTGAAGCTTTCTTT.

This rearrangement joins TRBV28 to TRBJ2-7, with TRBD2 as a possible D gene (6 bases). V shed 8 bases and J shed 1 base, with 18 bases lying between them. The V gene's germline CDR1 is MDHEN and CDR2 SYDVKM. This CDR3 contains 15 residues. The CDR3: CASSSMGLSSYEQYF. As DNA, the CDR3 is TGTGCCAGCTCCTCAATGGGACTCTCATCCTACGAGCAGTACTTC.

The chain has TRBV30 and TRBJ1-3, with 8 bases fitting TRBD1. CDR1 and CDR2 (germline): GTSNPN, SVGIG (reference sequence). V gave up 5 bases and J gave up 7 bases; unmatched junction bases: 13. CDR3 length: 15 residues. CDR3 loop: CAWDSWTGKGNTIYF. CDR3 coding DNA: TGTGCCTGGGACAGCTGGACAGGGAAAGGGAACACCATATATTTT.

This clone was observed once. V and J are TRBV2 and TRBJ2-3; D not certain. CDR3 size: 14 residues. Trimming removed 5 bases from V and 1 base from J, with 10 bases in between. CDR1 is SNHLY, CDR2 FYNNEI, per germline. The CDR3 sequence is CASSPSARTDTQYF. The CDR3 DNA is TGTGCCAGCAGTCCTTCCGCGCGCACAGATACGCAGTATTTT.

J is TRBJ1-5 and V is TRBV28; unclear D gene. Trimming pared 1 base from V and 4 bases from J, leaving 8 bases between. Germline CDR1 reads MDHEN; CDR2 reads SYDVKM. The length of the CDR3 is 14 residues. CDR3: CASSLSVRNQPQHF. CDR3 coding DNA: TGTGCCAGCAGTTTATCTGTCAGGAATCAGCCCCAGCATTTT. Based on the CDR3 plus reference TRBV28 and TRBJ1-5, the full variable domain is DVKVTQSSRYLVKRTGEKVFLECVQDMDHENMFWYRQDPGLGLRLIYFSYDVKMKEKGDIPEGYSVSREKKERFSLILESASTNQTSMYLCASSLSVRNQPQHFGDGTRLSIL.

DNA for the CDR3: TGTGCCAGCAGTTTCGGACAGGTTTTGAATTCACCCCTCCACTTT. It specifies CASSFGQVLNSPLHF. The V call is TRBV28, the J call TRBJ1-6; 7 bases line up with TRBD1. V shed 3 bases and J 7 bases; nucleotides not matched to a gene: 6. CDR1 and CDR2 (germline): MDHEN, SYDVKM. This CDR3 comprises 15 residues.

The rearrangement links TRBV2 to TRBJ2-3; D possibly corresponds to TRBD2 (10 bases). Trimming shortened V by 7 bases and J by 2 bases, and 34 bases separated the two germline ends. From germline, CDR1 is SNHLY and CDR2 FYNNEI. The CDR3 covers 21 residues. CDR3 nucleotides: TGTGCCAGCACCAAAGGACAGGGGTTTGCTAGCGGGAGAATGTACACAGATACGCAGTATTTT. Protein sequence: CASTKGQGFASGRMYTDTQYF.

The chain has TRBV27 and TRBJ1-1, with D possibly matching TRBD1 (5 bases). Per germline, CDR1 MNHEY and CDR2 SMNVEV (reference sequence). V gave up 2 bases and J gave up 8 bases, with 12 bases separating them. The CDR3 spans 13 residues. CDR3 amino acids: CASSLGAGIEAFF. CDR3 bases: TGTGCCAGCAGTTTAGGGGCGGGAATAGAAGCTTTCTTT.